This T cell receptor beta chain was obtained from a study of cytomegalovirus exposure and HLA in healthy donors. On the study more broadly: The early release's HLA-typed donors yielded roughly 85 million unique TCRs. The study, taken as a whole, reports: According to the study, around 180 TCR beta chains were cytomegalovirus-associated.

This clone was detected only a few times. What it binds is not known. The CDR3 is made up of 15 amino acids. Germline V gives CDR1 MNHNY, CDR2 SVGAGI (reference sequence). The V segment lost 4 bases and the J segment 5 bases; nucleotides outside the gene matches: 8. 60 Vbeta and 13 Jbeta primers were used in PCR. The protocol was immunoSEQ multiplex PCR, while the TCRdb copy is restricted to in-frame clones and leaves out a portion. The table lists about 160,000 clones, 70% to 85% of them singletons. The rearrangement uses TRBV6-6 and TRBJ1-1, with 9 bases aligning to TRBD1. This TCR was sampled from a man aged 50 or older in good health and CMV-seropositive. Specimen: PBMCs. The DNA for the CDR3 is TGTGCCAGCAGTTCCACGACAGGGGGGATGACTGAAGCTTTCTTT. As protein: CASSSTTGGMTEAFF.